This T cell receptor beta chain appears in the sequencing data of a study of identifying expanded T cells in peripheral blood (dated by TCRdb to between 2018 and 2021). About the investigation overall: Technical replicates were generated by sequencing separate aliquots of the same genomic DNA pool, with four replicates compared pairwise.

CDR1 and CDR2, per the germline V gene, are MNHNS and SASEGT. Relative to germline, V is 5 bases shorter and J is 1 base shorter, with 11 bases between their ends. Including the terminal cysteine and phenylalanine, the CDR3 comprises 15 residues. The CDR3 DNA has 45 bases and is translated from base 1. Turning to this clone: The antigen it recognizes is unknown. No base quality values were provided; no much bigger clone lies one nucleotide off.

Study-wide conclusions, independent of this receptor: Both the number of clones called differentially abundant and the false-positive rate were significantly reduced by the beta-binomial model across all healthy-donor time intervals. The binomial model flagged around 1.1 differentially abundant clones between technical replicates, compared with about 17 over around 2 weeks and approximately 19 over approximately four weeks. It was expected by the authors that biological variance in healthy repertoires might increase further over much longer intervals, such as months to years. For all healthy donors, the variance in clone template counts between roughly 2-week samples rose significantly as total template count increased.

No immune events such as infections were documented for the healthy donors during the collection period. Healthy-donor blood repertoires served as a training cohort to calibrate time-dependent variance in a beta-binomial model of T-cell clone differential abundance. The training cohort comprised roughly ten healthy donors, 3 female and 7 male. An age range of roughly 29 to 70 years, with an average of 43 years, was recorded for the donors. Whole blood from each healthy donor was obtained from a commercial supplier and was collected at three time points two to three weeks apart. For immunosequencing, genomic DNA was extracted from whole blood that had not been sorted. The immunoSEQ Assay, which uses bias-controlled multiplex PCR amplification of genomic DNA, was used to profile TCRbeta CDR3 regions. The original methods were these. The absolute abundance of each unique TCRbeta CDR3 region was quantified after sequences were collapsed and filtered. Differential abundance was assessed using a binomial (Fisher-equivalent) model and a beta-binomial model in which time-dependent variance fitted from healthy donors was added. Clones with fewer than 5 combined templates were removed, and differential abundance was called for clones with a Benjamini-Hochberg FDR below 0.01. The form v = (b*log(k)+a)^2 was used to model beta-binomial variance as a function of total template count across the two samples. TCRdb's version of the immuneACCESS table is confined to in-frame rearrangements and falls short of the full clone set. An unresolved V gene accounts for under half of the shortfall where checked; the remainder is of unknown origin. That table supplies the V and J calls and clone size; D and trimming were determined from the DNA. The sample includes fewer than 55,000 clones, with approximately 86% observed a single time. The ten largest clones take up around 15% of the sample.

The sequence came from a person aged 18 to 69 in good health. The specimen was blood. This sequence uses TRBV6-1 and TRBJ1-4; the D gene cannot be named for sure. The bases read TGTGCCAGCAGTCCAATGTGGGGAACTAATGAAAAACTGTTTTTT. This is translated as CASSPMWGTNEKLFF.